The 26 T cell receptor beta chains below were found in one sample sequenced in a study of blood T cell repertoires in COVID-19. TCRdb's table, derived via immunoSEQ multiplex PCR, lists solely in-frame clones and lacks some. The data hold about 58,000 clones, with around nine tenths observed a single time. Sequencing was carried out using peripheral blood. These receptors all stem from a woman in her sixties or seventies with active COVID-19.

The chain uses TRBV7-9 and TRBJ2-2, with D perhaps matching TRBD1 (6 bases). The CDR3 has 14 amino acids. V dropped 5 bases and J dropped 5 bases, with 12 bases sitting between them. CDR1 and CDR2 from the germline V gene are SEHNR and FQNEAQ (reference sequence). CDR3 sequence reads: CASSPDRSTGELFF. DNA of the CDR3: TGTGCCAGCAGCCCGGACAGATCGACCGGGGAGCTGTTTTTT. The variable domain in full, completed from reference TRBV7-9 and TRBJ2-2, reads DTGVSQNPRHKITKRGQNVTFRCDPISEHNRLYWYRQTLGQGPEFLTYFQNEAQLEKSRLLSDRFSAERPKGSFSTLEIQRTEQGDSAMYLCASSPDRSTGELFFGEGSRLTVL.

Of note for this clone: Sequence at one end of the junction differs from germline and may be a read error. The sample carries other DNA sequences with the same CDR3. V gene TRBV19 combines with J gene TRBJ2-5, with 7 positions matching TRBD1. CDR3 size: 14 residues. Germline-derived CDR1 and CDR2 are LNHDA and SQIVND (reference sequence). The CDR3 DNA reads TGCGCCAGTAGTAAAGGGACAGTTAGAGAGACCCAGTACTTC. Residues: CASSKGTVRETQYF. The full variable domain, completed using reference TRBV19 and TRBJ2-5, is DGGITQSPKYLFRKEGQNVTLSCEQNLNHDAMYWYRQDPGQGLRLIYYSQIVNDFQKGDIAEGYSVSREKKESFPLTVTSAQKNPTAFYLCASSKGTVRETQYFGPGTRLLVL.

The V call is TRBV19, the J call TRBJ1-6; D gene uncertain. Germline CDR1 and CDR2: LNHDA and SQIVND (reference sequence). This CDR3 is 16 amino acids long. The ends were cut back, 1 base at V and 5 bases at J, with 12 bases in the middle. CDR3 sequence (DNA): TGTGCCAGTAGTATAGGGGCCGGGAACCATAATTCACCCCTCCACTTT. Encoded protein: CASSIGAGNHNSPLHF.

V and J are TRBV2 and TRBJ1-5; D uncertain. From germline, CDR1 is SNHLY and CDR2 FYNNEI. This CDR3 has 14 amino acids. The V end lost 4 bases, the J end lost 7 bases, and 14 bases lay between the germline ends. The DNA of the CDR3 is TGTGCCAGCAGTGCGGCGAGGGTAAAACAGCCCCAGCATTTT. Its protein is CASSAARVKQPQHF. Full variable domain (remainder filled in from reference TRBV2 and TRBJ1-5): EPEVTQTPSHQVTQMGQEVILRCVPISNHLYFYWYRQILGQKVEFLVSFYNNEISEKSEIFDDQFSVERPDGSNFTLKIRSTKLEDSAMYFCASSAARVKQPQHFGDGTRLSIL.

This rearrangement joins TRBV19 to TRBJ2-1; 10 bases are shared with TRBD1. The CDR3 runs 15 residues. CDR1 and CDR2 from the germline V gene are LNHDA and SQIVND (reference sequence). Unmatched junction bases numbered 4, after V lost 5 bases and J lost 3 bases. In nucleotides, the CDR3 is TGTGCCAGTAGTGGGGACAGGGGCGACTACAATGAGCAGTTCTTC. Its protein product is CASSGDRGDYNEQFF.

This chain joins TRBV10-3 and TRBJ1-5; TRBD1 is a possible D gene (5 bases). The V and J ends lost 2 bases and 6 bases respectively, with 14 bases between them. Looked up from germline, CDR1 is ENHRY and CDR2 is SYGVKD. The CDR3 is made up of 15 amino acids. CDR3 loop: CAISEMEGSRQPQHF. The CDR3 DNA follows: TGTGCCATCAGTGAGATGGAGGGGTCTCGTCAGCCCCAGCATTTT.

This chain uses TRBV29-1 with TRBJ2-2; D unclear. The CDR3 covers 12 residues. The germline V gene has CDR1 SQVTM and CDR2 ANQGSEA. Trimming stripped 7 bases from V and 3 bases from J, with 9 bases between. The DNA for the CDR3 is TGCAGCGGTTCAGGTTACACCGGGGAGCTGTTTTTT. This codes for CSGSGYTGELFF.

V gene TRBV3-1 (or the pseudogene TRBV3-2) combines with J gene TRBJ2-7; 8 bases map to TRBD2. This CDR3 contains 13 residues. Trimming removed 7 bases from V and 3 bases from J; junction bases left unmatched: 5. Germline V gives CDR1 LGHDT, CDR2 YNNKEL (reference sequence). This CDR3 reads CASTPGTSYEQYF. The DNA for the CDR3 is TGTGCCAGCACCCCCGGGACTAGCTACGAGCAGTACTTC.

This clone was recorded once. The chain carries TRBV5-6 and TRBJ2-1; D perhaps matches TRBD2 (6 bases). This CDR3 spans 18 amino acids. V was pared by 5 bases and J by 1 base, with 22 bases between. Germline CDR1 is SGHDT and CDR2 is YYEEEE. The chain's CDR3 is CASRSAAVGGRSYNEQFF. CDR3 nucleotides: TGTGCCAGCAGGTCCGCCGCGGTTGGAGGGCGGTCCTACAATGAGCAGTTCTTC.

This clone showed up just a few times. The chain recombines TRBV2 with TRBJ2-1; tentative D call: TRBD2 (7 bases). Germline lookup yields CDR1 SNHLY and CDR2 FYNNEI. The V and J ends lost 4 bases and 2 bases respectively, with 15 bases between them. The CDR3 loop spans 16 amino acids. This CDR3 reads CASSVRRGATYNEQFF. CDR3 bases: TGTGCCAGCAGTGTTAGACGGGGGGCAACCTACAATGAGCAGTTCTTC.

The rearrangement links TRBV7-2 to TRBJ2-3; D gene unclear. The germline V and J ends were trimmed by 2 bases and 5 bases, with 14 bases remaining between them. Germline assignment: CDR1 SGHTA and CDR2 FQGNSA. The CDR3 is made up of 15 amino acids. The DNA of the CDR3 is TGTGCCAGCAGCTTAATTCAAAGAACGGGAGATACGCAGTATTTT. Translating gives CASSLIQRTGDTQYF.

The CDR3 nucleotides are TGTGCCAGCATAGCACTAGATACGCAGTATTTT. As protein: CASIALDTQYF. V is TRBV6-5 and J is TRBJ2-3; D call uncertain. The germline gives CDR1 MNHEY, CDR2 SVGAGI. The CDR3 sequence is 11 residues long. Trimming removed 7 bases at V and 5 bases at J, with 7 bases between.

The chain recombines TRBV2 with TRBJ2-7, with 9 bases aligning to TRBD2. CDR1 SNHLY and CDR2 FYNNEI come from the germline V gene. The CDR3 sequence is 14 residues long. With V trimmed by 5 bases and J by 3 bases, 5 bases remained unmatched. CDR3 in DNA: TGTGCCAGCAGTCCCTGGACTAGCGACTACGAGCAGTACTTC. It codes for CASSPWTSDYEQYF.

The genes are TRBV7-9 and TRBJ1-3; D gene uncertain. The germline V gene has CDR1 SEHNR and CDR2 FQNEAQ (reference sequence). Trimming stripped 11 bases from V and 3 bases from J, with 5 bases between. CDR3 length: 10 amino acids. CDR3 amino acids: CAELGNTIYF. The DNA of the CDR3 is TGTGCCGAACTTGGAAACACCATATATTTT. The entire variable domain, with the rest obtained from reference TRBV7-9 and TRBJ1-3, is as follows: DTGVSQNPRHKITKRGQNVTFRCDPISEHNRLYWYRQTLGQGPEFLTYFQNEAQLEKSRLLSDRFSAERPKGSFSTLEIQRTEQGDSAMYLCAELGNTIYFGEGSWLTVV.

This clone was seen only once. The V and J genes are TRBV4-3 and TRBJ2-2; possible D gene TRBD1, 5 bases. V was shortened by 0 bases and J by 6 bases, with 14 bases between the two germline ends. The CDR3 is made up of 16 amino acids. Germline V gene sequence: CDR1 LGHNA, CDR2 YSLEER. The CDR3 DNA sequence: TGCGCCAGCAGCCAAGATAAGGGGCGCTTTGCCGGGGAGCTGTTTTTT. This gives the protein CASSQDKGRFAGELFF.

This clone came up once. The rearrangement uses TRBV2 and TRBJ2-3; weak D call: TRBD1 (5 bases). V was pared by 4 bases and J by 2 bases, with 10 bases between. Germline V gives CDR1 SNHLY, CDR2 FYNNEI. The CDR3 has 14 amino acids. The CDR3 sequence is CASSVGQTTDTQYF. The CDR3 DNA sequence: TGTGCCAGCAGTGTGGGGCAGACCACAGATACGCAGTATTTT.

V is TRBV6-5 and J is TRBJ1-2; D ambiguous. Germline V gene data show CDR1 as MNHEY and CDR2 as SVGAGI. Trimming took off 2 bases at V and 7 bases at J, with 8 bases between the two ends. The CDR3 is 12 residues long. CDR3 loop: CASSYAGSGYTF. CDR3 DNA: TGTGCCAGCAGTTACGCAGGTAGTGGCTACACCTTC.

The rearrangement links TRBV6-5 to TRBJ1-4; the match to TRBD1 covers 11 bases. Germline-derived CDR1 and CDR2 are MNHEY and SVGAGI. The CDR3 has 14 residues. Losses at the gene ends were 6 bases for V and 8 bases for J; bases not matched to a gene: 5. CDR3: CASRDRGLGEKLFF. The CDR3 DNA sequence: TGTGCCAGCAGGGACAGGGGGCTTGGCGAAAAACTGTTTTTT.

V usage is TRBV18 and J usage is TRBJ2-5; no reliable D call. The V and J ends lost 3 bases and 5 bases respectively, with 19 bases between them. The CDR3 is 16 residues long. Germline CDR1 reads KGHSH; CDR2 reads LQKENI. CDR3 coding DNA: TGTGCCAGCTCACCTAGGCATGTGGGCCGTGGGGAGACCCAGTACTTC. It translates to CASSPRHVGRGETQYF.

The chain recombines TRBV6-5 with TRBJ2-6, with TRBD1 as a possible D gene (5 bases). Germline values: CDR1 MNHEY, CDR2 SVGAGI. The V end lost 4 bases, the J end lost 2 bases, and 12 bases lay between the germline ends. This CDR3 has 16 residues. Here the CDR3 DNA reads TGTGCCAGCAGTTCCAAAGGGGTAGCTGGGGCCAACGTCCTGACTTTC. Protein: CASSSKGVAGANVLTF.

This clone was seen only once. The chain is built from TRBV7-6 and TRBJ2-3; D unresolved. V was pared by 1 base and J by 0 bases, with 8 bases between. The germline gives CDR1 SGHVS, CDR2 FNYEAQ. The CDR3 has 15 residues. The CDR3 spells CASSLGPSSTDTQYF. The CDR3 region has the DNA TGTGCCAGCAGCTTAGGGCCATCTAGCACAGATACGCAGTATTTT.

This chain connects TRBV6-5 to TRBJ2-1; no clear D. Germline loops: CDR1 MNHEY, CDR2 SVGAGI. V lost 2 bases and J 0 bases, leaving 11 bases between the germline ends. The CDR3 spans 16 residues. The CDR3 sequence is CASSYTVSSSYNEQFF. In DNA form, the CDR3 reads TGTGCCAGCAGTTACACGGTCTCGAGCTCCTACAATGAGCAGTTCTTC.

The chain uses TRBV27 and TRBJ2-7; 9 nucleotides line up with TRBD1. V lost 9 bases and J lost 0; bases outside the gene matches: 12. Germline-derived CDR1 and CDR2 are MNHEY and SMNVEV (reference sequence). The CDR3 totals 16 residues. CDR3 amino acids: CASGDLGTGSSYEQYF. In DNA, the CDR3 is TGTGCCAGTGGAGACCTCGGGACAGGGAGCTCCTACGAGCAGTACTTC.

V usage is TRBV5-4 and J usage is TRBJ2-3; D is possibly TRBD1 (6 bases). CDR1 and CDR2 from the germline V gene are SGHNT and YYREEE (reference sequence). The V and J ends lost 0 bases and 5 bases respectively, with 10 bases between them. The CDR3 has 14 amino acids. In DNA, the CDR3 is TGTGCCAGCAGCTTGGACAGGGTGGGAGATACGCAGTATTTT. Amino acids: CASSLDRVGDTQYF.

This clone was detected only once. This chain links TRBV5-6 with TRBJ1-5; 8 nucleotides match TRBD1. Germline loops: CDR1 SGHDT, CDR2 YYEEEE. Unmatched junction bases numbered 6, after V lost 0 bases and J lost 4 bases. The CDR3 has 16 residues. The CDR3 sequence: CASSLEDRVGNQPQHF. The CDR3 DNA sequence: TGTGCCAGCAGCTTGGAGGACAGGGTGGGTAATCAGCCCCAGCATTTT.

The chain joins TRBV7-3 to TRBJ2-3, with D tentatively TRBD1 (5 bases). The V and J ends lost 2 bases and 2 bases respectively, with 8 bases between them. The CDR3 sequence is 14 residues long. Germline CDR1 and CDR2: SGHTA and FQGTGA. The CDR3 coding sequence is TGTGCCAGCAGCTTAGGGGCTTACACAGATACGCAGTATTTT. Amino acids: CASSLGAYTDTQYF.